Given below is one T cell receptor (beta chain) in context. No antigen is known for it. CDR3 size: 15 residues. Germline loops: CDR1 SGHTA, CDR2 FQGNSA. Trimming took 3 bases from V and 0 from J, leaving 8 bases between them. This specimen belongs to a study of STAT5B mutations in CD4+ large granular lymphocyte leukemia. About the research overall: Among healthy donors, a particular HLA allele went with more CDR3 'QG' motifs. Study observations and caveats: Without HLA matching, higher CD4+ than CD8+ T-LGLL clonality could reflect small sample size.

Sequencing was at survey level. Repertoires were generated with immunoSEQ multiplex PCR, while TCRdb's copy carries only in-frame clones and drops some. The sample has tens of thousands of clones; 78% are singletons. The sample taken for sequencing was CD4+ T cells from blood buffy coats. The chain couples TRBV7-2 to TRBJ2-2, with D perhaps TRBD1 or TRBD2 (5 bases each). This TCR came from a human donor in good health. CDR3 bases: TGTGCCAGCAGCTTTCAGGGACCGAACACCGGGGAGCTGTTTTTT. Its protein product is CASSFQGPNTGELFF.